The 17 T cell receptor beta chains in this list originate from one sample, sequenced in a study of T cells in Graves' hyperthyroidism and ophthalmopathy. What was amplified from RNA transcripts were TCR beta CDR3 regions. RT-PCR in the first round (using the HTBI primer set) targeted the TCR CDR3. TCRdb re-called the multiplex PCR reads through MiXCR, storing one row per CDR3 protein. The sample has about 500,000 distinct CDR3 sequences, roughly 15% seen once. Input material: blood. These receptors originate from a woman younger than 35 with Graves' ophthalmopathy.

This clonotype has only a few counts. The V gene is TRBV5-1, the J gene TRBJ1-6; 10 bases line up with TRBD1. Losses at the gene ends were 4 bases for V and 10 bases for J; bases not matched to a gene: 11. CDR1 is SGHRS and CDR2 is YFSETQ in the germline V gene. The CDR3 has 16 amino acids. DNA of the CDR3: TGCGCCAGCAGCAACACCGGGACAGGGGTCAGCTCACCCCTCCACTTT. Its protein is CASSNTGTGVSSPLHF.

This clonotype was seen only a few times. The chain links TRBV28 to TRBJ1-5; D remains unclear. There are 14 residues in the CDR3. V dropped 4 bases and J dropped 5 bases, with 12 bases sitting between them. The germline V gene encodes CDR1 MDHEN and CDR2 SYDVKM. The CDR3 DNA reads TGTGCCAGCAGTTCGGTGGAAGGCCATCAGCCCCAGCATTTT. Its protein product is CASSSVEGHQPQHF.

This clonotype has just a few counts. The V call is TRBV5-1, the J call TRBJ2-3; D is unresolved. There are 15 residues in the CDR3. Trimming took 3 bases from V and 2 from J, leaving 13 bases between them. Germline loops: CDR1 SGHRS, CDR2 YFSETQ. The DNA of the CDR3 is TGCGCCAGCAGCTCCGGACCATCTAACACAGATACGCAGTATTTT. This codes for CASSSGPSNTDTQYF.

Ten or more counts support this clonotype. This chain links TRBV7-9 with TRBJ1-4, with 7 bases that match TRBD1. V trimming: 3 bases; J trimming: 3 bases; junction bases outside the gene matches: 4. Germline loops: CDR1 SEHNR, CDR2 FQNEAQ (reference sequence). The CDR3 runs to 15 residues. CDR3 residues: CASSFRQGSNEKLFF. In nucleotides, the CDR3 is TGTGCCAGCAGCTTCCGACAGGGTTCTAATGAAAAACTGTTTTTT.

This clonotype was found many times. This chain links TRBV10-3 with TRBJ1-5; 7 nucleotides line up with TRBD1. Germline V CDR1 and CDR2: ENHRY, SYGVKD. The CDR3 contains 16 residues. Germline trimming cut 3 bases from V and 7 bases from J; bases unmatched to any gene: 12. The CDR3 is CAISDGTAKREQPQHF. The CDR3 region has the DNA TGTGCCATCAGTGACGGGACAGCAAAACGAGAACAGCCCCAGCATTTT.

This clonotype appeared a single time. One end of the junction fails to match germline, which may point to a read error. The chain employs TRBV12-5 and TRBJ2-3, with 13 bases lining up with TRBD2. The CDR3 contains 16 residues. Germline assignment: CDR1 LGHNT and CDR2 FRNRAP. CDR3 coding DNA: TGTGCTGGTGGTTTGACTAGCGGGAGGAGCACAGATACGCAGTATTTT. Amino acid sequence: CAGGLTSGRSTDTQYF.

This clonotype was seen at least ten times. The chain joins TRBV13 to TRBJ2-1; a possible D gene is TRBD2 (5 bases). The germline CDR1 and CDR2 sequences are PRHDT and FYEKMQ (reference sequence). This CDR3 has 15 amino acids. The V gene lost 5 bases and the J gene lost 2 bases, with 13 bases spanning the gap. The CDR3 nucleotides read TGTGCCAGCAGCCCGCAAGGAGGAACCTACAATGAGCAGTTCTTC. This gives the protein CASSPQGGTYNEQFF.

Remarks on this clonotype: This may be a read error: a much more frequent sequence differs by one nucleotide. The chain links TRBV7-2 to TRBJ2-1; a weak D match, TRBD2 (7 bases). There are 17 residues in the CDR3. Per the germline V gene, CDR1 is SGHTA and CDR2 is FQGNSA. V lost 5 bases and J lost 2, with 19 bases in between. The CDR3 bases are TGTGCCAGCAGCCACTCACGGGGGGCTTTACCCTACAATGAGCAGTTCTTC. Translating it yields CASSHSRGALPYNEQFF.

This clonotype occurred many times. The rearrangement joins TRBV2 to TRBJ2-7; D gene ambiguous. Trimming took off 4 bases at V and 3 bases at J, with 13 bases between the two ends. Germline-derived CDR1 and CDR2 are SNHLY and FYNNEI. The CDR3 sequence is 14 residues long. Here the CDR3 DNA reads TGTGCCAGCAGTGTTCGGGCTCGCGTCTACGAGCAGTACTTC. Its protein is CASSVRARVYEQYF.

This clonotype was picked up many times. The chain links TRBV28 to TRBJ1-2, with unresolved D. V lost 2 bases and J 7 bases, leaving 8 bases between the germline ends. Germline V gene data show CDR1 as MDHEN and CDR2 as SYDVKM. This CDR3 has 12 residues. CDR3 residues: CASSLVRSGYTF. Written as DNA, the CDR3 is TGTGCCAGCAGTTTAGTGCGGAGTGGCTACACCTTC.

This clonotype was found a few times. The chain employs TRBV2 and TRBJ1-5, with a tentative D call TRBD1 (5 bases). The CDR3 has 15 amino acids. Trimming shortened V by 7 bases and J by 0 bases, and 13 bases separated the two germline ends. Germline V gene lookup returns CDR1 SNHLY and CDR2 FYNNEI. The CDR3 here is CASKYDDSSNQPQHF. The CDR3 region has the DNA TGTGCCAGCAAATACGATGACAGTAGCAATCAGCCCCAGCATTTT.

This clonotype was found a few times. This chain uses TRBV30 with TRBJ2-5; TRBD1 matches at 7 bases. With V trimmed by 5 bases and J by 4 bases, 7 bases remained unmatched. This CDR3 spans 13 amino acids. CDR1 and CDR2 from the germline V gene are GTSNPN and SVGIG (reference sequence). This CDR3 is CAWDQGQRETQYF. The CDR3 DNA sequence: TGTGCCTGGGACCAGGGACAGAGAGAGACCCAGTACTTC.

This clonotype was recorded at least ten times. The chain uses TRBV6-2 or TRBV6-3 and TRBJ2-7, with D unclear. CDR1 MNHEY and CDR2 SVGEGT come from the germline V gene. The germline V and J ends were trimmed by 0 bases and 3 bases, with 6 bases remaining between them. The CDR3 consists of 13 residues. CDR3 in amino acids: CASSYSRVYEQYF. CDR3 nucleotide sequence: TGTGCCAGCAGTTACTCCCGGGTCTACGAGCAGTACTTC.

There are many counts of this clonotype. Compared with germline, one end of the junction differs, possibly owing to a read error. The chain is built from TRBV12-3 or TRBV12-4 and TRBJ2-7, with TRBD1 matching 11 bases. The CDR3 runs 14 residues. CDR3 in amino acids: CASSLGTGGYEQYF. In DNA form, the CDR3 reads TGTGCCAGCAGCTTAGGGACAGGGGGCTACGAGCAGTACTTC.

This clonotype came up once. The chain couples TRBV3-1 to TRBJ1-5; unclear D gene. Trimming left V 3 bases short and J 4 bases short, with 10 bases between. The germline V gene encodes CDR1 LGHDT and CDR2 YNNKEL (reference sequence). The CDR3 totals 14 residues. CDR3 sequence (DNA): TGTGCCAGCAGCCAGGAGACATCGAATCAGCCCCAGCATTTT. This translates into CASSQETSNQPQHF.

This clonotype was seen repeatedly, ten times or more. The rearrangement joins TRBV5-6 to TRBJ2-1; D not certain. The V end was cut by 0 bases, the J end by 4 bases, with 5 bases between. The CDR3 covers 13 residues. Germline-derived CDR1 and CDR2 are SGHDT and YYEEEE. Here the CDR3 reads CASSLVHYNEQFF. For the CDR3, the DNA is TGTGCCAGCAGCTTGGTCCATTACAATGAGCAGTTCTTC.

The chain links TRBV20-1 to TRBJ2-3; TRBD1 agrees at 12 bases. The CDR3 sequence is 17 residues long. V was pared by 0 bases and J by 5 bases, with 9 bases of the junction left unmatched. CDR1 is DFQATT, CDR2 SNEGSKA, per germline (reference sequence). The CDR3 loop reads CSARDPGQGARKDTQYF. The CDR3 coding sequence is TGCAGTGCTAGAGATCCGGGACAGGGGGCGCGAAAAGATACGCAGTATTTT.